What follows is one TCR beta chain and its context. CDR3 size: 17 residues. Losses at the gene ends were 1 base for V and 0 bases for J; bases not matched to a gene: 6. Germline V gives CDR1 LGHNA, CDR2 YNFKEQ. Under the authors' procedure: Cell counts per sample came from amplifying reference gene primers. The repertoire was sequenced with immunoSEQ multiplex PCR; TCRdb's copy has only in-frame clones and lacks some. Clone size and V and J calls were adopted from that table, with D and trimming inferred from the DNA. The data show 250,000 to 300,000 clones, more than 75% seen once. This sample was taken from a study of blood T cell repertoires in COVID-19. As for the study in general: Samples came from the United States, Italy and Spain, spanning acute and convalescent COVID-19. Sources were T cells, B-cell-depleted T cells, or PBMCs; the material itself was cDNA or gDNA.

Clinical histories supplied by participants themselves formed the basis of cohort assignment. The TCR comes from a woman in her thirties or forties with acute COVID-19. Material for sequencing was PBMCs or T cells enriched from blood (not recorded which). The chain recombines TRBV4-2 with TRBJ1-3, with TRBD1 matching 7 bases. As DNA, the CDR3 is TGTGCCAGCAGCCAAGTCCTGTCAGGGGGCTCTGGAAACACCATATATTTT. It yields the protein CASSQVLSGGSGNTIYF.